Below, one T cell receptor beta chain is given with its context. The sample is drawn from a study of CD8 T cells in Susac syndrome. From blood CD8+ and CD4+ T cells, TCR beta sequences were generated. TEMRA cells were FACS-enriched, with CD8+ and CD4+ T cells isolated negatively. Random hexamers were used to reverse transcribe the RNA input (0.5 to 1 ug). Amplification of TCR beta CDR3 spanned 54 Vbeta and 13 Jbeta via immunoSEQ multiplex PCR. One entry per CDR3 protein, called by TCRdb with MiXCR from the immunoSEQ multiplex PCR reads. The profile shows roughly 140,000 distinct CDR3 sequences, 94% of them singletons. The CDR3 covers 15 residues. Deletions cut 1 base from V and 6 bases from J, with 12 bases between. The germline V gene encodes CDR1 SGHVS and CDR2 FQNEAQ.

The receptor was isolated from a human donor in good health. The chain uses TRBV7-8 and TRBJ2-2; the D gene is possibly TRBD2 (6 bases). The sample was CD8+ T cells from PBMCs. In DNA form, the CDR3 reads TGTGCCAGCAGCTTAGTCTTCGGAGGGCCCGGGGAGCTGTTTTTT. Translation: CASSLVFGGPGELFF.